One T cell receptor (beta chain) is described in this entry. This sample is part of a study of blood T cell repertoires in COVID-19. The protocol was immunoSEQ multiplex PCR, while the TCRdb copy is restricted to in-frame clones and leaves out a portion. The sample holds under 200,000 clones, roughly 80% seen once. The V gene lost 3 bases and the J gene lost 4 bases, with 12 bases spanning the gap. CDR3 size: 14 residues. Germline V gene lookup returns CDR1 KGHSH and CDR2 LQKENI. V and J are TRBV18 and TRBJ2-5, with D tentatively TRBD2 (5 bases). The receptor's source is a man in his thirties or forties with active or convalescent COVID-19. Material: peripheral blood. For the CDR3, the DNA is TGTGCCAGCTCACCGGAGGCAGTAAGAGAGACCCAGTACTTC. Amino acid sequence: CASSPEAVRETQYF.